This is a list of T cell receptor beta chains from one sample in a study of T cells in Graves' hyperthyroidism and ophthalmopathy. Using its own MiXCR run on the multiplex PCR reads, TCRdb lists one record per CDR3 protein. The data show approximately 640,000 distinct CDR3 sequences, about 45% seen once. Input material: peripheral blood or thyroid tissue (not recorded which). These receptor sequences come from an adult man with Graves' disease, either hyperthyroidism or ophthalmopathy (not recorded which). CDR3s include the opening cysteine and the closing phenylalanine or tryptophan. D genes are given only for firm matches. Where a row states a size, it is once, few, many or the class of an expanded clone; other rows omit it.

j_gene: TRBJ1-6; d_gene: TRBD1; v_gene: TRBV25-1; abundance: .; CDR3nt: TGTGCCAGCAGTAACGACAGGGCCTCACCCCTCCACTTT; CDR3aa: CASSNDRASPLHF
j_gene: TRBJ2-1; d_gene: TRBD2; v_gene: TRBV7-2; abundance: .; CDR3nt: TGTGCCAGCAGCCAAGATCTGGGGGCGGAGCGGGGGGGCCGTGAGCAGTTCTTC; CDR3aa: CASSQDLGAERGGREQFF
j_gene: TRBJ1-4; d_gene: .; v_gene: TRBV15; abundance: .; CDR3nt: TGTGCCACCAGAGGACGGGGGAAGAACACTGAAAAACTGTTTTTT; CDR3aa: CATRGRGKNTEKLFF
j_gene: TRBJ1-5; d_gene: .; v_gene: TRBV20-1; abundance: .; CDR3nt: TGCAGTGCTAGAGATTCGGCGGTTCCTAGCAATCAGCCCCAGCATTTT; CDR3aa: CSARDSAVPSNQPQHF
j_gene: TRBJ2-5; d_gene: TRBD2; v_gene: TRBV20-1; abundance: .; CDR3nt: TGCAGTGCTAGAGAAGCGGGAGAGAAGGAGACCCAGTACTTC; CDR3aa: CSAREAGEKETQYF
j_gene: TRBJ1-1; d_gene: TRBD1; v_gene: TRBV7-9; abundance: once; CDR3nt: TGTGCCAGCAGCCAACTAGCGGGGACAGGGACGGGCTTT; CDR3aa: CASSQLAGTGTGF
j_gene: TRBJ2-2; d_gene: TRBD1; v_gene: TRBV11-3; abundance: .; CDR3nt: TGTGCCAGCAGCCAACCGGGACAGGGGATCACCGGGGAGCTGTTTTTT; CDR3aa: CASSQPGQGITGELFF
j_gene: TRBJ1-2; d_gene: TRBD1; v_gene: TRBV6-5; abundance: .; CDR3nt: TGTGCCAGCAGTTACTCCGGGACAGGGGGCTACACCTTC; CDR3aa: CASSYSGTGGYTF
j_gene: TRBJ2-6; d_gene: .; v_gene: TRBV10-3; abundance: once; CDR3nt: TGTGCCATCAGGTGGGAAGCTGGGGCCAACGTCCTGACTTTC; CDR3aa: CAIRWEAGANVLTF
j_gene: TRBJ1-3; d_gene: TRBD1; v_gene: TRBV20-1; abundance: few; CDR3nt: TGCAGTGCTAGGAGACAGGGGGTTGACGGAACCATATATTTT; CDR3aa: CSARRQGVDGTIYF
j_gene: TRBJ1-6; d_gene: TRBD1; v_gene: TRBV10-3; abundance: medium-sized; CDR3nt: TGTGCCATCAGTGAACTGACAGGGGAGGGTTCACCCCTCCACTTT; CDR3aa: CAISELTGEGSPLHF
j_gene: TRBJ1-1; d_gene: .; v_gene: TRBV15; abundance: many; CDR3nt: TGTGCCACCAGCAGAGATAACAGAGTGAACACTGAAGCTTTCTTT; CDR3aa: CATSRDNRVNTEAFF
j_gene: TRBJ1-2; d_gene: .; v_gene: TRBV25-1; abundance: many; CDR3nt: TGTGCCAGCAGTGAACAGGGGCACTATGGCTACACCTTC; CDR3aa: CASSEQGHYGYTF
j_gene: TRBJ2-7; d_gene: TRBD1; v_gene: TRBV7-2; abundance: few; CDR3nt: TGTGCCAGCAGCCCCCAGGGGCAGGGGGCTATATTCTACGAGCAGTACTTC; CDR3aa: CASSPQGQGAIFYEQYF
j_gene: TRBJ2-5; d_gene: .; v_gene: TRBV29-1; abundance: .; CDR3nt: TGCAGCGTTGAAAGGAAGAAGGGAAAATTGGAGACCCAGTACTTC; CDR3aa: CSVERKKGKLETQYF
j_gene: TRBJ1-4; d_gene: TRBD1; v_gene: TRBV5-1; abundance: few; CDR3nt: TGCGCCAGCAGCTTGGGCCCAACCACAGGGGAGGAAAAACTGTTTTTT; CDR3aa: CASSLGPTTGEEKLFF
j_gene: TRBJ2-5; d_gene: .; v_gene: TRBV2; abundance: once; CDR3nt: TGTGCCACCCTGGCCTCGGGACCACCTCAAGAGACCCAGTACTTC; CDR3aa: CATLASGPPQETQYF
j_gene: TRBJ1-2; d_gene: TRBD1; v_gene: TRBV9; abundance: many; CDR3nt: TGTGCCAGCAGCGTCTCAGGGGGCGATCGTGGCTACACCTTC; CDR3aa: CASSVSGGDRGYTF
j_gene: TRBJ1-3; d_gene: .; v_gene: TRBV9; abundance: many; CDR3nt: TGTGCCAGCAGCCCCGGAATCTCTGGAAACACCATATATTTT; CDR3aa: CASSPGISGNTIYF